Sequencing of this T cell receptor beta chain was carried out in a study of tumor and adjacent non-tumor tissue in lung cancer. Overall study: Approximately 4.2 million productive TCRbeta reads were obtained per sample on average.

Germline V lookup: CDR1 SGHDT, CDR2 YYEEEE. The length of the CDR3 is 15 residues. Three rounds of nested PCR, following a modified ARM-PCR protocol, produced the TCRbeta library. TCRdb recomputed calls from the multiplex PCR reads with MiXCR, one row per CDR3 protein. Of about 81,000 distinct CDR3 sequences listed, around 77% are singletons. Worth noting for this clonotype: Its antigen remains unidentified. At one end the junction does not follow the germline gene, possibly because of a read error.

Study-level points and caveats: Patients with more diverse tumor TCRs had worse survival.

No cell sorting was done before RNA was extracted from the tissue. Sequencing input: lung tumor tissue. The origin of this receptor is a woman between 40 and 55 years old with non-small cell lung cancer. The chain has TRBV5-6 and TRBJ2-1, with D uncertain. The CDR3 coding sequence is TGTGTCAGCAGCTTCGGTGGAGACTCCTACAATGAGCAATTCTTC. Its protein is CVSSFGGDSYNEQFF.